This T cell receptor beta chain emerged from a study of T cells in tuberculosis. General study points: Active tuberculosis patients had shorter CDR3-alpha; the beta difference was nonsignificant. Classification accuracy was approximately 85% (AUROC over 0.85) with the GMM-specific repertoire.

Time point specified: new active TB diagnosis, blood taken before or within 7 days of starting treatment. Included patients were adults of at least 18, HIV-seronegative, South African. V shed 5 bases and J shed 1 base, with 14 bases lying between them. The CDR3 is 15 amino acids. The germline gives CDR1 SEHNR, CDR2 FQNEAQ (reference sequence). Clones were sequenced by immunoSEQ multiplex PCR, and TCRdb holds only the in-frame ones, with some missing. Of approximately 53,000 clones in the sample, more than 90% were seen once. A word on this clone: Antigen specificity is unknown.

The sample was PBMCs, taken at tuberculosis diagnosis. The rearrangement uses TRBV7-9 and TRBJ1-2; D is undetermined. The receptor's source is an adult with tuberculosis. CDR3 amino acids: CASSPSAGFNYGYTF. For the CDR3, the DNA is TGTGCCAGCAGCCCTTCAGCGGGTTTTAACTATGGCTACACCTTC.